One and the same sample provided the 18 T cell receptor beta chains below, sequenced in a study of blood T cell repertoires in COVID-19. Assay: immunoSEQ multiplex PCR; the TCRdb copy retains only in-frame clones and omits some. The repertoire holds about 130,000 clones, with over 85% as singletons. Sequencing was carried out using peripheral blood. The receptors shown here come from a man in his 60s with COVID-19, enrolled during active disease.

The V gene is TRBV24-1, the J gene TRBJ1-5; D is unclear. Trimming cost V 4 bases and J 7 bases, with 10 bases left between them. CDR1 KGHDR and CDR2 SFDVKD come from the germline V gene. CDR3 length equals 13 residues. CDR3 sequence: CATSDRSSQPQHF. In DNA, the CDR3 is TGTGCCACCAGTGACCGTTCGAGCCAGCCCCAGCATTTT.

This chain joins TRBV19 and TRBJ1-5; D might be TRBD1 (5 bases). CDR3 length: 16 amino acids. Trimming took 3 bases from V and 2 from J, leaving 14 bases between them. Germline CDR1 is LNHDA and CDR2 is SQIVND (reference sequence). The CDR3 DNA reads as TGTGCCAGTAGTATTCGGCTAGGGGCTGGCAATCAGCCCCAGCATTTT. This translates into CASSIRLGAGNQPQHF.

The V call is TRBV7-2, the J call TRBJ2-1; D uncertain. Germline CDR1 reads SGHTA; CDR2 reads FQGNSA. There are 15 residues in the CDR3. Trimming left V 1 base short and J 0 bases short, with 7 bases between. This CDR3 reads CASSLEADSYNEQFF. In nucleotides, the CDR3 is TGTGCCAGCAGCTTAGAGGCGGACTCCTACAATGAGCAGTTCTTC.

The CDR3 here is CASSYGVHSSYNSPLHF. The CDR3, as DNA: TGTGCCAGCAGCTACGGGGTCCATAGCTCCTATAATTCACCCCTCCACTTT. The V call is TRBV7-9, the J call TRBJ1-6; the D is unclear. The germline V gene has CDR1 SEHNR and CDR2 FQNEAQ (reference sequence). The CDR3 spans 17 residues. V lost 4 bases, J lost 0 bases, and 13 bases lay in between.

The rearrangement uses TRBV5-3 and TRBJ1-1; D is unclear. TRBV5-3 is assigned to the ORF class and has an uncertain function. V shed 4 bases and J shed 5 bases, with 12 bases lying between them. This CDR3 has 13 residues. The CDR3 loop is CARSITQRTEAFF. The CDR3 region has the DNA TGTGCCAGAAGCATTACACAGAGAACTGAAGCTTTCTTT.

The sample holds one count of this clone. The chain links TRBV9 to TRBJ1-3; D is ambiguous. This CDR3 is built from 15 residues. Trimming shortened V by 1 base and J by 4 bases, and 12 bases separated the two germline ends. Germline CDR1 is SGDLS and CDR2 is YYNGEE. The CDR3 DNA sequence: TGTGCCAGCAGCGTAACTAGGGATAGGGGAAACACCATATATTTT. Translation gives CASSVTRDRGNTIYF.

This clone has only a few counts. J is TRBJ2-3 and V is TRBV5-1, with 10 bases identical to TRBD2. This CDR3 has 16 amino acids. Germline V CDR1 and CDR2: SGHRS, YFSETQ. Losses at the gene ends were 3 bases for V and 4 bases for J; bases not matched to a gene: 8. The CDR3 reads CASSSLLAGKADTQYF. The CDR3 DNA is TGCGCCAGCAGCTCCCTACTAGCGGGAAAGGCAGATACGCAGTATTTT.

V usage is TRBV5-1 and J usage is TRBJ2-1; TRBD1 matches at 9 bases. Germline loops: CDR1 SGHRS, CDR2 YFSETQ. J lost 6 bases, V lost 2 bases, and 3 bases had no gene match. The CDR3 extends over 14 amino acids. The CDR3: CASSLWTGANEQFF. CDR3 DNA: TGCGCCAGCAGCTTATGGACAGGGGCCAATGAGCAGTTCTTC.

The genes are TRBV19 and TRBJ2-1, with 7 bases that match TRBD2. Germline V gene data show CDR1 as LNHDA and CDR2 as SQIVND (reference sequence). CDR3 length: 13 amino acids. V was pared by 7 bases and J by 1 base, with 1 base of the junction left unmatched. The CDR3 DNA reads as TGTGCCAGTAACGGGGGGTCCTACAATGAGCAGTTCTTC. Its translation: CASNGGSYNEQFF.

CDR3 amino acids: CASSPEGKGYTF. CDR3 sequence (DNA): TGCGCCAGCAGCCCGGAGGGGAAGGGCTACACCTTC. The V and J genes are TRBV5-1 and TRBJ1-2; D might be TRBD1 (5 bases). Trimming took 4 bases from V and 8 from J, leaving 12 bases between them. Germline CDR1 and CDR2: SGHRS and YFSETQ. CDR3 size: 12 residues.

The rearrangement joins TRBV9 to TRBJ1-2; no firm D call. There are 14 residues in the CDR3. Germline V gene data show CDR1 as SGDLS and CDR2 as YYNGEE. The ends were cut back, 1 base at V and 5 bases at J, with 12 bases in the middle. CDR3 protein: CASSVIETDYGYTF. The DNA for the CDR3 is TGTGCCAGCAGCGTAATCGAGACTGATTATGGCTACACCTTC.

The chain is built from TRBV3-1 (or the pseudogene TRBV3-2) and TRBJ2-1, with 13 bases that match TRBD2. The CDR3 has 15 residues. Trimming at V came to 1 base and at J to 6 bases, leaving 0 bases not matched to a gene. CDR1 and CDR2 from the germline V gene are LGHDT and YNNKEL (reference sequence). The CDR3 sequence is CASSQGTSGSNEQFF. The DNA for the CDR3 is TGTGCCAGCAGCCAAGGGACTAGCGGGAGCAATGAGCAGTTCTTC.

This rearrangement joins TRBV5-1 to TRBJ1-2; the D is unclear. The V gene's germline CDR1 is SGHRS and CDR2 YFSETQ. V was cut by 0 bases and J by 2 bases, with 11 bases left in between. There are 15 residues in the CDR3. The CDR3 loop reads CASSLDINVNYGYTF. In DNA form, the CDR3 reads TGCGCCAGCAGCTTGGACATCAATGTAAACTATGGCTACACCTTC.

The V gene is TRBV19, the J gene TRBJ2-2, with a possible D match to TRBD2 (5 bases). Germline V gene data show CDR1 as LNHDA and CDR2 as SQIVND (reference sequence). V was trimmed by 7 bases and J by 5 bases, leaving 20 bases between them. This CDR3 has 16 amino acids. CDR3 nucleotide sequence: TGTGCCAGTACCCTCGGAGGCAACTCGGGGACCGGGGAGCTGTTTTTT. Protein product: CASTLGGNSGTGELFF.

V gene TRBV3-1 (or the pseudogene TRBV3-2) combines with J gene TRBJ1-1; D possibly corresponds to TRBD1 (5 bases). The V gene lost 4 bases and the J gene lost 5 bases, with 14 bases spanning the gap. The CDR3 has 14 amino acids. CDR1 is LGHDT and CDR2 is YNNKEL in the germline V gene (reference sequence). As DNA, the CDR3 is TGTGCCAGCAGCCCCCAAGGGGAGGGGACTGAAGCTTTCTTT. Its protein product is CASSPQGEGTEAFF.

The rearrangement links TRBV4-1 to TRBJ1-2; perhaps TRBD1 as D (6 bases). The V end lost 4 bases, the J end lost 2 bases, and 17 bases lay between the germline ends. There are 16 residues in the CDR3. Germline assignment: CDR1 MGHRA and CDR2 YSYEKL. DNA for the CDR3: TGCGCCAGCAGCCGACAGAGCGGGGGCAGAAACTATGGCTACACCTTC. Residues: CASSRQSGGRNYGYTF.

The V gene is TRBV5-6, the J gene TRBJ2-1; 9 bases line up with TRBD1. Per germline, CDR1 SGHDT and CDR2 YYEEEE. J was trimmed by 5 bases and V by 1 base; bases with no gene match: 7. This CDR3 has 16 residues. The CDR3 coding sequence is TGTGCCAGCAGCTTGAGGGACAGGGTTCCCAACAATGAGCAGTTCTTC. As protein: CASSLRDRVPNNEQFF.

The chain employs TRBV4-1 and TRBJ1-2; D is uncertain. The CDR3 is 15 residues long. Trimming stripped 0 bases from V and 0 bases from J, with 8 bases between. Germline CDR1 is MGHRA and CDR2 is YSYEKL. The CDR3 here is CASSQEGSTNYGYTF. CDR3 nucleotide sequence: TGCGCCAGCAGCCAAGAAGGGAGCACTAACTATGGCTACACCTTC.